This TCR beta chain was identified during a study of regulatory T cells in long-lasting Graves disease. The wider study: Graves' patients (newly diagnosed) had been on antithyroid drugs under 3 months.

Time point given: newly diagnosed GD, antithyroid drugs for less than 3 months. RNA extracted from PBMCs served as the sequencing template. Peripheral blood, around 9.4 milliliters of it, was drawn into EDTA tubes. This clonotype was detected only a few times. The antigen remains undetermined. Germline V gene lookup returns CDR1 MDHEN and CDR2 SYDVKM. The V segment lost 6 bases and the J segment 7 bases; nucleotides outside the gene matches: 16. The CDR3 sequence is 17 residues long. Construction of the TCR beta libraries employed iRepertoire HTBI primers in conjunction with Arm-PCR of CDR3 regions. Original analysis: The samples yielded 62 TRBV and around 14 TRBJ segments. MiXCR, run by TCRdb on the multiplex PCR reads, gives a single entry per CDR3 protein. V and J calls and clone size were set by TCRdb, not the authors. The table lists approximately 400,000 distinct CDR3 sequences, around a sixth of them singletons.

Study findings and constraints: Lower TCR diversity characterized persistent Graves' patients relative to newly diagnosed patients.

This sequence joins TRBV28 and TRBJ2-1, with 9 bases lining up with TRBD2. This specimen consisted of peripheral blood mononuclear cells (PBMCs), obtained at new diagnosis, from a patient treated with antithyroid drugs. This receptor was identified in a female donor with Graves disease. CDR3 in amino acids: CASSPPPGTSPENEQFF. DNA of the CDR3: TGTGCCAGCAGCCCGCCCCCCGGGACTAGCCCGGAGAATGAGCAGTTCTTC.